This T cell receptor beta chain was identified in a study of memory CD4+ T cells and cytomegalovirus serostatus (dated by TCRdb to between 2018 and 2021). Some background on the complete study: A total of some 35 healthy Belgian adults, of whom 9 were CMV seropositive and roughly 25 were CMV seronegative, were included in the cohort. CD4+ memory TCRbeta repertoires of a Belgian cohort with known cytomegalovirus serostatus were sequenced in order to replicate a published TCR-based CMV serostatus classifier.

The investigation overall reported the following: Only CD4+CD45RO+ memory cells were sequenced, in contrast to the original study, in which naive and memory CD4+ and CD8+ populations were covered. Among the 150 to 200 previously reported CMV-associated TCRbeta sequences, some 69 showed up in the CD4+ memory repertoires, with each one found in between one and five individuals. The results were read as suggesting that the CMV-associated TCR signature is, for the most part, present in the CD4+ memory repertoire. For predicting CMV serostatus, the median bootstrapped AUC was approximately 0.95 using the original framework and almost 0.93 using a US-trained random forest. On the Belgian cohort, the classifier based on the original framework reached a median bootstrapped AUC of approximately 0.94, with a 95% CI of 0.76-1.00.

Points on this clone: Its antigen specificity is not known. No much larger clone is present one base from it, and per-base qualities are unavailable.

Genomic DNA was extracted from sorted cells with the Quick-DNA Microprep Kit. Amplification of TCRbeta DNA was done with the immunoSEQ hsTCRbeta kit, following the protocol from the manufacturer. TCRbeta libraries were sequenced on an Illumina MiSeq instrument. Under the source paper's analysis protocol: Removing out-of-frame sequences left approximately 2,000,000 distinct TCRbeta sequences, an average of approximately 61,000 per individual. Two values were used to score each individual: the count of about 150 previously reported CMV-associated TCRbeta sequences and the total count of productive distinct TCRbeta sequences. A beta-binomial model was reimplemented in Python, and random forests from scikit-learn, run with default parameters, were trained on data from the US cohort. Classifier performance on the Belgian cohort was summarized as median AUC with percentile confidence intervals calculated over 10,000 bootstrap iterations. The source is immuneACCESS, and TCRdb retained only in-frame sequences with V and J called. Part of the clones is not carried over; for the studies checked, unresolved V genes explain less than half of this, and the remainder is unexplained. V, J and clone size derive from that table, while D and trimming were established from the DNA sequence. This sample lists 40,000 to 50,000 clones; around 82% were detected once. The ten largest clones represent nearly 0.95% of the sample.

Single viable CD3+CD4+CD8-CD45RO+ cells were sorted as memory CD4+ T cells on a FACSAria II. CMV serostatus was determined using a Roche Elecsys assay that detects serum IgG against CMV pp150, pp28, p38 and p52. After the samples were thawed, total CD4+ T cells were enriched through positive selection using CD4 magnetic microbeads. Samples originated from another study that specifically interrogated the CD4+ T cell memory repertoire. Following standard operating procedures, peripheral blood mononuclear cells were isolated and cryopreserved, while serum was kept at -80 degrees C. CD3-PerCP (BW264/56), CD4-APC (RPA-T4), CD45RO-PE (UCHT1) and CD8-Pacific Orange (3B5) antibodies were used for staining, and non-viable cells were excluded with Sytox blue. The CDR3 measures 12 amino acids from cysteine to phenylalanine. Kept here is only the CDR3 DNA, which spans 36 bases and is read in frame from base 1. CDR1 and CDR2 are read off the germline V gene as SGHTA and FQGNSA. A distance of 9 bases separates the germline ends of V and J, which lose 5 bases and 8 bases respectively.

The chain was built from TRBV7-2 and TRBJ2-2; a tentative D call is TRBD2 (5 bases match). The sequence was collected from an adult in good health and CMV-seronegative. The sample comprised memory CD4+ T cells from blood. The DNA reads TGTGCCAGCAGCCCCGGGATGGGGGAGCTGTTTTTT. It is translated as CASSPGMGELFF.